This T cell receptor (beta chain) was identified during a study of Graves' ophthalmopathy and Graves' hyperthyroidism. As the template, RNA transcripts were used to amplify TCR beta CDR3 regions. The first-round RT-PCR employed HTBI primers together with the Qiagen OneStep RT-PCR kit. A multiplex PCR was then performed as the second round. Via MiXCR, TCRdb re-called the multiplex PCR reads, giving one row per CDR3 protein. The sample yields hundreds of thousands of distinct CDR3 sequences, just over 40% seen once. Establishment of the diagnosis relied upon clinical symptoms, serum thyroxine, TRAb, thyroid ultrasound and orbital computed tomography. From fresh peripheral blood, roughly 11 ml in volume, the PBMCs were obtained. This CDR3 contains 16 residues. Germline V CDR1 and CDR2: SGHVS, FNYEAQ. Germline trimming cut 0 bases from V and 5 bases from J; bases unmatched to any gene: 6. In its sample, this clonotype was seen a few times.

The chain carries TRBV7-6 and TRBJ2-2, with TRBD2 matching over 7 bases. The sample was peripheral blood. The receptor comes from an adult man with Graves' ophthalmopathy. The CDR3 sequence is CASSLAGGPGTGELFF. DNA for the CDR3: TGTGCCAGCAGCTTAGCGGGAGGGCCTGGGACCGGGGAGCTGTTTTTT.